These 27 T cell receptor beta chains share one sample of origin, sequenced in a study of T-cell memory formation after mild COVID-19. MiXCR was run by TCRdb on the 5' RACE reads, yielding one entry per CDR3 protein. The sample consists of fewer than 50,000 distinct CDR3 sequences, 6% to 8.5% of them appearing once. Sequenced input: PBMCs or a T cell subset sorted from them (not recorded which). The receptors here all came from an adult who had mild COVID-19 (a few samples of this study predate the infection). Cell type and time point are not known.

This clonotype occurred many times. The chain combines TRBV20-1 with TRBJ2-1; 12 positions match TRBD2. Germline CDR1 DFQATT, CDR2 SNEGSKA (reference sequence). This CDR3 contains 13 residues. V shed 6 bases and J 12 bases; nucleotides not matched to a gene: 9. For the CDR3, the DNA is TGCAGTGCCCAAAAAGGACTAGCGGGACCGCAGTTCTTC. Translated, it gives CSAQKGLAGPQFF.

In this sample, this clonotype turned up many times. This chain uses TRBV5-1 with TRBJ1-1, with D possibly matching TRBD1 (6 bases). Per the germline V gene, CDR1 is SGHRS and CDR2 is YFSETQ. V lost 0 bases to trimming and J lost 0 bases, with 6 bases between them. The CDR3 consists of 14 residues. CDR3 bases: TGCGCCAGCAGCTTGGGACAGGTGAACACTGAAGCTTTCTTT. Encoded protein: CASSLGQVNTEAFF.

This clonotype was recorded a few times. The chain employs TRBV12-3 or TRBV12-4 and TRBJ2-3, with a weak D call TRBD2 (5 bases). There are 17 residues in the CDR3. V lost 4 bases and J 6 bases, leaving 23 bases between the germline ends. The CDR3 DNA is TGTGCCAGCAGTTCCCCCGGCGGGCCTGACGGGAAGGATACGCAGTATTTT. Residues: CASSSPGGPDGKDTQYF.

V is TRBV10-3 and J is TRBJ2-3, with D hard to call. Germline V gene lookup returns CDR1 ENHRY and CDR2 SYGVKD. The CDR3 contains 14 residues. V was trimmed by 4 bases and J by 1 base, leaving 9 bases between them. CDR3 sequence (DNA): TGTGCCATCAGTGTGGATGGTGGCACAGATACGCAGTATTTT. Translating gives CAISVDGGTDTQYF.

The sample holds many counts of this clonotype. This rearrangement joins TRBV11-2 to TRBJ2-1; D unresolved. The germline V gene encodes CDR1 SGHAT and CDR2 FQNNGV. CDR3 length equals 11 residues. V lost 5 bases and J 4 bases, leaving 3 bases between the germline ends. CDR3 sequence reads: CASSQYNEQFF. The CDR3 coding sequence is TGTGCCAGCAGCCAGTACAATGAGCAGTTCTTC. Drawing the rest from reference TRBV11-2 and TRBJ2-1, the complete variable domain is EAGVAQSPRYKIIEKRQSVAFWCNPISGHATLYWYQQILGQGPKLLIQFQNNGVVDDSQLPKDRFSAERLKGVDSTLKIQPAKLEDSAVYLCASSQYNEQFFGPGTRLTVL.

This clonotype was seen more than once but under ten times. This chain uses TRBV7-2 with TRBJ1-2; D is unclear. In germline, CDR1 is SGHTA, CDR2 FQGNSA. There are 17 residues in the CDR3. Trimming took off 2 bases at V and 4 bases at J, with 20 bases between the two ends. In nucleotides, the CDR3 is TGTGCCAGCAGCTTATTGGCAGACTACAACTCGGGCTATGGCTACACCTTC. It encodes CASSLLADYNSGYGYTF. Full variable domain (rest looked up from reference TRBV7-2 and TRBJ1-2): GAGVSQSPSNKVTEKGKDVELRCDPISGHTALYWYRQSLGQGLEFLIYFQGNSAPDKSGLPSDRFSAERTGGSVSTLTIQRTQQEDSAVYLCASSLLADYNSGYGYTFGSGTRLTVV.

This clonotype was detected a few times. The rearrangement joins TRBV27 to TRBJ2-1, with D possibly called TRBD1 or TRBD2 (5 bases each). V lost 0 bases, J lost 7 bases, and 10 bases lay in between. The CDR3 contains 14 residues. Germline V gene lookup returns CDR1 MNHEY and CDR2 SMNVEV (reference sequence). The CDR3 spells CASSLSGPRNEQFF. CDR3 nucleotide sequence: TGTGCCAGCAGTTTATCGGGACCGCGGAATGAGCAGTTCTTC.

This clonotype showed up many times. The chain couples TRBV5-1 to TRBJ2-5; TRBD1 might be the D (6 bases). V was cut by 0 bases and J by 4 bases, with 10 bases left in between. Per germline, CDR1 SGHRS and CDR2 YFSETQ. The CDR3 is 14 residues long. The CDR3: CASSLATGRETQYF. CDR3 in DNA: TGCGCCAGCAGCTTGGCCACAGGGAGAGAGACCCAGTACTTC.

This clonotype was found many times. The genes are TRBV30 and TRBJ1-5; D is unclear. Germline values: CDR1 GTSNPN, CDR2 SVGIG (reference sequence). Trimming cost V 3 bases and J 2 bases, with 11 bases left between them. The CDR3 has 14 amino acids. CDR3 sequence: CAWSGDAGNQPQHF. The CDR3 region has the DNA TGTGCCTGGAGCGGGGATGCGGGCAATCAGCCCCAGCATTTT.

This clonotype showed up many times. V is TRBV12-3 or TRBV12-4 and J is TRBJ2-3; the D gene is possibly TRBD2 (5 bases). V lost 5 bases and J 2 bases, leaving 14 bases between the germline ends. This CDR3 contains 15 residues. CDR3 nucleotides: TGTGCCAGCAGTCCGAGGGAGCGGTTCACAGATACGCAGTATTTT. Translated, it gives CASSPRERFTDTQYF.

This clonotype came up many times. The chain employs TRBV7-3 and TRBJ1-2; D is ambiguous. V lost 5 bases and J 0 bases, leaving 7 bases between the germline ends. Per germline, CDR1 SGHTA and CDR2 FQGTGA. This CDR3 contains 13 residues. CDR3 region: CASSLQANYGYTF. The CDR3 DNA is TGTGCCAGCAGCCTGCAAGCTAACTATGGCTACACCTTC.

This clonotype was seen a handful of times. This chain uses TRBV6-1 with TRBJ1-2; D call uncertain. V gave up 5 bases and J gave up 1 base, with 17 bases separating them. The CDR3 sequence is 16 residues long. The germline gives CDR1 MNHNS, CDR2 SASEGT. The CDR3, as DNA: TGTGCCAGCAGTAGATCGTCGGACCGCGATAACTATGGCTACACCTTC. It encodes CASSRSSDRDNYGYTF.

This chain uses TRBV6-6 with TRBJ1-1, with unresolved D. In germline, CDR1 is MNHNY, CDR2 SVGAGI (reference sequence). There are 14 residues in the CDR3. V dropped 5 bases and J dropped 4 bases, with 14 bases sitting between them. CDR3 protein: CASSPSAGSTEAFF. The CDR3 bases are TGTGCCAGCAGTCCCTCCGCGGGGAGCACTGAAGCTTTCTTT.

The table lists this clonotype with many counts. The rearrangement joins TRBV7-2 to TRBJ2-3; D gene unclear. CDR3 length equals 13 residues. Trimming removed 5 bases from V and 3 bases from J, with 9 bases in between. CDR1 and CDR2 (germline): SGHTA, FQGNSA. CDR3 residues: CASSPPITDTQYF. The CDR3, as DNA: TGTGCCAGCAGCCCGCCAATTACAGATACGCAGTATTTT.

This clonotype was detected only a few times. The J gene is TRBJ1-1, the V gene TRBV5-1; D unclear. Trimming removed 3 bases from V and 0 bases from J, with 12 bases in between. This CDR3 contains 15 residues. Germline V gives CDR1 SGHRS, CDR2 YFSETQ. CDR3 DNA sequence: TGCGCCAGCAGCTCCAATCGGTGGATGAACACTGAAGCTTTCTTT. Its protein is CASSSNRWMNTEAFF.

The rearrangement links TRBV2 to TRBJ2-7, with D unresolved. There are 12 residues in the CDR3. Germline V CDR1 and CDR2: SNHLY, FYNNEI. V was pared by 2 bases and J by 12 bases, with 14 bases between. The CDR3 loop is CASSEIAPRGYF. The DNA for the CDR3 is TGTGCCAGCAGTGAAATCGCTCCGAGAGGGTACTTC. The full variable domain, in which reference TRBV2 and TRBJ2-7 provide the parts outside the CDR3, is EPEVTQTPSHQVTQMGQEVILRCVPISNHLYFYWYRQILGQKVEFLVSFYNNEISEKSEIFDDQFSVERPDGSNFTLKIRSTKLEDSAMYFCASSEIAPRGYFGPGTRLTVT.

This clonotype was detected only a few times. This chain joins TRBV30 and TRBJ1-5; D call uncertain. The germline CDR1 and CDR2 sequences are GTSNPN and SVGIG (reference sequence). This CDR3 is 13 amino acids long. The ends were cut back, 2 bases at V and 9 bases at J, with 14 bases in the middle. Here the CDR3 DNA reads TGTGCCTGGAGTCAGGATGAAGAACGGCCCCAGCATTTT. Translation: CAWSQDEERPQHF.

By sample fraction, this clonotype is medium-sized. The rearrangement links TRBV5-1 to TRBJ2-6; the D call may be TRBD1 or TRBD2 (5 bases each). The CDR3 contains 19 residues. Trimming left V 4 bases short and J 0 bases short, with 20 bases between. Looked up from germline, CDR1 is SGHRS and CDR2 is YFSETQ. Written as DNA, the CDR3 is TGCGCCAGCAGCCCGTCTAGCAGGGTGACCTCCTCTGGGGCCAACGTCCTGACTTTC. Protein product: CASSPSSRVTSSGANVLTF.

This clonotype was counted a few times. CDR3 sequence reads: CASSSTGQIGYEQYF. The CDR3 DNA reads TGTGCCAGCAGTTCAACGGGACAGATCGGCTACGAGCAGTACTTC. The J gene is TRBJ2-7, the V gene TRBV28; TRBD1 matches 7 bases. Germline V gene sequence: CDR1 MDHEN, CDR2 SYDVKM. V lost 4 bases, J lost 3 bases, and 9 bases stayed unmatched. This CDR3 is built from 15 residues.

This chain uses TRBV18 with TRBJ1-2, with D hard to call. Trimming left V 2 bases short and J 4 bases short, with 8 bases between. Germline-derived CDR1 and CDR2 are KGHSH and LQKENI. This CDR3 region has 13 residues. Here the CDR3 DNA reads TGTGCCAGCTCACCAGAGACGGCCTATGGCTACACCTTC. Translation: CASSPETAYGYTF.

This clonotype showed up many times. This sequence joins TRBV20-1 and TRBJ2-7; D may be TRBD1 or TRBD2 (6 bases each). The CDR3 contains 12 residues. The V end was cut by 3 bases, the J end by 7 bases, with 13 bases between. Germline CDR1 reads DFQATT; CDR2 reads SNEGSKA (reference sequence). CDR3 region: CSARRDIGEQYF. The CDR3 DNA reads TGCAGTGCTAGGCGGGACATTGGTGAGCAGTACTTC.

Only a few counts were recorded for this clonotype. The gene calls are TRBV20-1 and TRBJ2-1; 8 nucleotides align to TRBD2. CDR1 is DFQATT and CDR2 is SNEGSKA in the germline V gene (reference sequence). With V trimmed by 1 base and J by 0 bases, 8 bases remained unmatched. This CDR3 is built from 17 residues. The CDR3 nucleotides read TGCAGTGCTAGAGTAGGACCCAGCGGGAGCTCCTACAATGAGCAGTTCTTC. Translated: CSARVGPSGSSYNEQFF.

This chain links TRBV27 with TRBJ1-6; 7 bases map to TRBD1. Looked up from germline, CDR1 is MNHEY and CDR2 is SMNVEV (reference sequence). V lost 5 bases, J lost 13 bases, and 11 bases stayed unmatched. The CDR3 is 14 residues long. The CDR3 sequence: CASSTQTGFGPLHF. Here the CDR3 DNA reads TGTGCCAGCAGTACCCAGACAGGGTTCGGCCCCCTCCACTTT.

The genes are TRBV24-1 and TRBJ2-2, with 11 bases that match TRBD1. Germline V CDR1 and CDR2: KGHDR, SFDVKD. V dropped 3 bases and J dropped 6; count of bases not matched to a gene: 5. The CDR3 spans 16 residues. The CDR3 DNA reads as TGTGCCACCAGTGATAGGGACAGGGGGAAAGCCGGGGAGCTGTTTTTT. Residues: CATSDRDRGKAGELFF.

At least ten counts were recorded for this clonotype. The CDR3 is CASSARTDGYEQYF. CDR3 bases: TGTGCCAGCAGCGCCCGGACAGATGGCTACGAGCAGTACTTC. The rearrangement uses TRBV7-7 and TRBJ2-7, with D possibly matching TRBD1 (6 bases). CDR1 is SSHAT, CDR2 FNYEAQ, per germline (reference sequence). V dropped 5 bases and J dropped 3 bases, with 14 bases sitting between them. This CDR3 has 14 residues.

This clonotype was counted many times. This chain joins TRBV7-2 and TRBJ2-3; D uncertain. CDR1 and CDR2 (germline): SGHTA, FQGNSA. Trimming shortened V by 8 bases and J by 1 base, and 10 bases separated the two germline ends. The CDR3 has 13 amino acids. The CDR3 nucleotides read TGTGCCAGCGGTTCGGCGGGCACAGATACGCAGTATTTT. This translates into CASGSAGTDTQYF.

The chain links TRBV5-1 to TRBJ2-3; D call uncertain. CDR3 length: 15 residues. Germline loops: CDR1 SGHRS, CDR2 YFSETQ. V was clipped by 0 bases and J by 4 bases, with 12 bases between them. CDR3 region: CASSLALGGSDTQYF. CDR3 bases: TGCGCCAGCAGCTTGGCCCTGGGCGGTTCAGATACGCAGTATTTT. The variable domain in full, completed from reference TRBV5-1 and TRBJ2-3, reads KAGVTQTPRYLIKTRGQQVTLSCSPISGHRSVSWYQQTPGQGLQFLFEYFSETQRNKGNFPGRFSGRQFSNSRSEMNVSTLELGDSALYLCASSLALGGSDTQYFGPGTRLTVL.